This T cell receptor (beta chain) was found in a study of cytomegalovirus exposure and HLA in healthy donors. Assay: immunoSEQ multiplex PCR; the TCRdb copy retains only in-frame clones and omits some. The sample records 70,000 or so clones, around 93% being singletons. Germline CDR1 reads LNHDA; CDR2 reads SQIVND (reference sequence). There are 17 residues in the CDR3. The trim removed 4 bases at V and 0 bases at J, leaving 6 bases unmatched. The receptor was isolated from a woman between 18 and 29 years old in good health and CMV-seronegative. J is TRBJ2-2 and V is TRBV19; 9 nucleotides match TRBD2. Sequencing was carried out using PBMCs. The CDR3 here is CASSRITSGPNTGELFF. The CDR3 DNA follows: TGTGCCAGTAGTAGGATTACTAGCGGGCCGAACACCGGGGAGCTGTTTTTT. Variable domain in full (rest from reference TRBV19 and TRBJ2-2): DGGITQSPKYLFRKEGQNVTLSCEQNLNHDAMYWYRQDPGQGLRLIYYSQIVNDFQKGDIAEGYSVSREKKESFPLTVTSAQKNPTAFYLCASSRITSGPNTGELFFGEGSRLTVL.